These 32 T cell receptor beta chains came from one sample sequenced in a study of T cell responses to AZD1222 COVID-19 vaccine. This table comes from immunoSEQ multiplex PCR, and its TCRdb copy is limited to in-frame clones, with some not included. The sample has 99,000 or so clones; around nine tenths are singletons. Sequenced here: peripheral blood, sampled 28 days after the second dose of the MenACWY control vaccine. These receptors were taken from an adult who received the MenACWY meningococcal vaccine as a control.

This clone was counted only a few times. The V call is TRBV7-2, the J call TRBJ1-2, with 9 bases that match TRBD1. This CDR3 has 16 amino acids. The germline CDR1 and CDR2 sequences are SGHTA and FQGNSA. The V and J ends lost 6 bases and 4 bases, in that order; junction bases with no gene match: 12. The CDR3 loop is CASSAPGQGPIYGYTF. CDR3 bases: TGTGCCAGCAGTGCCCCGGGACAGGGTCCCATCTATGGCTACACCTTC.

The chain links TRBV7-9 to TRBJ2-1; TRBD2 agrees at 9 bases. V gave up 0 bases and J gave up 7 bases; unmatched junction bases: 13. Germline V gives CDR1 SEHNR, CDR2 FQNEAQ (reference sequence). The CDR3 covers 18 residues. The CDR3: CASSLAGSGGLPWNEQFF. The DNA for the CDR3 is TGTGCCAGCAGCTTAGCGGGTAGCGGGGGCCTACCTTGGAATGAGCAGTTCTTC.

This chain connects TRBV6-1 to TRBJ1-4, with TRBD1 identical over 7 bases. In germline, CDR1 is MNHNS, CDR2 SASEGT. Losses at the gene ends were 0 bases for V and 5 bases for J; bases not matched to a gene: 6. CDR3 length: 16 residues. The DNA for the CDR3 is TGTGCCAGCAGTGAAGCGCTAGGGGGCCGAAATGAAAAACTGTTTTTT. Encoded protein: CASSEALGGRNEKLFF.

The rearrangement uses TRBV5-1 and TRBJ2-5; D is possibly TRBD1 or TRBD2 (5 bases each). Germline values: CDR1 SGHRS, CDR2 YFSETQ. The CDR3 runs to 14 residues. V was cut by 0 bases and J by 4 bases, with 10 bases left in between. CDR3 region: CASSLVGDGETQYF. In DNA form, the CDR3 reads TGCGCCAGCAGCTTGGTAGGGGACGGAGAGACCCAGTACTTC.

DNA of the CDR3: TGTGCCACTTCGGGAGGAGCGGGGGCTACAGATACGCAGTATTTT. This sequence encodes CATSGGAGATDTQYF. The rearrangement joins TRBV2 to TRBJ2-3; the match to TRBD2 covers 8 bases. Per the germline V gene, CDR1 is SNHLY and CDR2 is FYNNEI. The CDR3 is made up of 15 amino acids. Losses at the gene ends were 10 bases for V and 3 bases for J; bases not matched to a gene: 12.

The V gene is TRBV7-2, the J gene TRBJ2-3, with TRBD2 matching 9 bases. With 1 base clipped from V and 4 bases from J, the junction kept 9 bases outside the gene matches. From germline, CDR1 is SGHTA and CDR2 FQGNSA. This CDR3 has 17 amino acids. This chain's CDR3 is CASSLGGGDIRADTQYF. The CDR3 region has the DNA TGTGCCAGCAGCTTAGGCGGGGGGGACATAAGGGCAGATACGCAGTATTTT.

The chain recombines TRBV6-6 with TRBJ1-2; possibly TRBD1 for D (6 bases). CDR3 length equals 15 residues. Germline V gene data show CDR1 as MNHNY and CDR2 as SVGAGI (reference sequence). V dropped 7 bases and J dropped 0 bases, with 15 bases sitting between them. This CDR3 is CASTKDSRANYGYTF. The CDR3 DNA sequence: TGTGCCAGCACCAAGGACAGCAGAGCTAACTATGGCTACACCTTC.

This sequence joins TRBV11-2 and TRBJ1-2, with 9 positions matching TRBD1. V shed 5 bases and J 4 bases; nucleotides not matched to a gene: 5. Per germline, CDR1 SGHAT and CDR2 FQNNGV. The length of the CDR3 is 14 residues. CDR3 loop: CASSPSTGGYGYTF. CDR3 nucleotide sequence: TGTGCCAGCAGCCCATCGACAGGGGGCTATGGCTACACCTTC.

The chain has TRBV3-1 (or the pseudogene TRBV3-2) and TRBJ1-2; D is unclear. From germline, CDR1 is LGHDT and CDR2 YNNKEL (reference sequence). Deletions cut 1 base from V and 2 bases from J, with 8 bases between. The CDR3 contains 14 residues. In DNA, the CDR3 is TGTGCCAGCAGCCAAGGCAGGCTAAACTATGGCTACACCTTC. Its protein is CASSQGRLNYGYTF.

The chain has TRBV5-1 and TRBJ2-6, with D uncertain. Germline CDR1 is SGHRS and CDR2 is YFSETQ. The CDR3 contains 17 residues. V lost 1 base, J lost 0 bases, and 11 bases lay in between. The CDR3 protein is CASSLPQLSSGANVLTF. CDR3 in DNA: TGCGCCAGCAGCTTGCCTCAACTCAGCTCTGGGGCCAACGTCCTGACTTTC.

Judged by abundance, this clone is medium-sized (0.01 to 0.1%). The chain employs TRBV4-3 and TRBJ2-1; 7 bases fit TRBD1. V was pared by 0 bases and J by 8 bases, with 7 bases of the junction left unmatched. Germline V lookup: CDR1 LGHNA, CDR2 YSLEER. The CDR3 covers 15 residues. The CDR3 region has the DNA TGCGCCAGCAGCCAAGAGGGCAGGGGGTTAGATGAGCAGTTCTTC. It codes for CASSQEGRGLDEQFF.

This clone was counted a single time. The chain recombines TRBV6-1 with TRBJ2-5; 10 bases fit TRBD2. The CDR3 consists of 14 residues. Losses at the gene ends were 3 bases for V and 9 bases for J; bases not matched to a gene: 7. Germline V gives CDR1 MNHNS, CDR2 SASEGT. The CDR3 protein is CASSEAPGLASQYF. The CDR3 nucleotides read TGTGCCAGCAGTGAGGCACCGGGACTAGCGTCCCAGTACTTC.

The chain combines TRBV11-2 with TRBJ2-3; 7 bases fit TRBD2. CDR3 length equals 16 residues. Per germline, CDR1 SGHAT and CDR2 FQNNGV. The trim removed 4 bases at V and 3 bases at J, leaving 10 bases unmatched. In DNA, the CDR3 is TGTGCCAGCAGCTCCCGCGGGGCGGGGGTGACAGATACGCAGTATTTT. Protein sequence: CASSSRGAGVTDTQYF.

With respect to this clone: The limits of the CDR3 on the DNA are not certain, so only TCRdb's listed CDR3 is given. This rearrangement joins TRBV21-1 to TRBJ2-7; TRBD2 is the table's D call, not checked against the DNA. TRBV21-1 is a recognized pseudogene. Both ends counted, the CDR3 spans 18 residues. The chain's CDR3 is CASSKDSWGSGTKYEQYF.

The chain employs TRBV27 and TRBJ2-1, with D perhaps being TRBD1 or TRBD2 (5 bases each). The CDR3 is 18 residues long. Germline CDR1 is MNHEY and CDR2 is SMNVEV (reference sequence). V lost 5 bases, J lost 2 bases, and 22 bases lay in between. CDR3 in DNA: TGTGCCAGCAGTGGCAATAAGGGTGAGGGGTTACCCTACAATGAGCAGTTCTTC. Encoded protein: CASSGNKGEGLPYNEQFF.

This sequence joins TRBV6-5 and TRBJ1-3; no definite D call. V lost 5 bases, J lost 2 bases, and 13 bases lay in between. The germline V gene encodes CDR1 MNHEY and CDR2 SVGAGI. The CDR3 runs to 15 residues. The CDR3 reads CASSTSTLPGNTIYF. The CDR3 DNA follows: TGTGCCAGCAGTACCTCGACACTTCCTGGAAACACCATATATTTT.

This clone was detected a few times. The chain uses TRBV3-1 (or the pseudogene TRBV3-2) and TRBJ1-3, with 8 bases identical to TRBD1. The V and J ends lost 5 bases and 1 base, in that order; junction bases with no gene match: 4. The CDR3 is 15 amino acids. Germline V lookup: CDR1 LGHDT, CDR2 YNNKEL (reference sequence). The CDR3 sequence: CASSKRQGSGNTIYF. The CDR3 region has the DNA TGTGCCAGCAGCAAGCGACAGGGGTCTGGAAACACCATATATTTT.

This clone showed up just a few times. The CDR3, as DNA: TGTGCCAGCAGCTTAGGGGGGGATAGGTACCATCAGCCCCAGCATTTT. This codes for CASSLGGDRYHQPQHF. The V call is TRBV7-9, the J call TRBJ1-5; the D gene is possibly TRBD1 (5 bases). V lost 1 base, J lost 5 bases, and 15 bases lay in between. CDR3 length equals 16 residues. In germline, CDR1 is SEHNR, CDR2 FQNEAQ (reference sequence).

V is TRBV6-5 and J is TRBJ2-7; D unresolved. CDR3 length: 14 residues. The V end lost 2 bases, the J end lost 0 bases, and 8 bases lay between the germline ends. CDR1 is MNHEY and CDR2 is SVGAGI in the germline V gene. The CDR3 sequence: CASSYRQTSYEQYF. The CDR3 DNA follows: TGTGCCAGCAGTTACAGGCAGACCTCCTACGAGCAGTACTTC.

This rearrangement joins TRBV27 to TRBJ2-7, with 13 bases that match TRBD2. Germline lookup yields CDR1 MNHEY and CDR2 SMNVEV (reference sequence). The CDR3 extends over 18 amino acids. V shed 10 bases, J shed 2 bases, and the junction held 17 bases outside the gene matches. CDR3 region: CATGFYTSGGAQTYEQYF. The CDR3 DNA is TGTGCCACTGGTTTTTATACTAGCGGGGGGGCGCAGACCTACGAGCAGTACTTC.

This clone appeared a single time. The rearrangement uses TRBV20-1 and TRBJ1-1; D remains unclear. Trimming left V 3 bases short and J 0 bases short, with 11 bases between. The CDR3 loop spans 14 amino acids. Germline V gives CDR1 DFQATT, CDR2 SNEGSKA (reference sequence). CDR3 amino acids: CSASQWPMNTEAFF. CDR3 sequence (DNA): TGCAGTGCTAGTCAGTGGCCGATGAACACTGAAGCTTTCTTT.

This chain connects TRBV19 to TRBJ1-3; no clear D gene. The germline V gene has CDR1 LNHDA and CDR2 SQIVND (reference sequence). The CDR3 runs to 17 residues. The germline V and J ends were trimmed by 0 bases and 0 bases, with 12 bases remaining between them. The DNA of the CDR3 is TGTGCCAGTAGTATAGATTACCGTCTTACCTCTGGAAACACCATATATTTT. Translated, it gives CASSIDYRLTSGNTIYF.

The rearrangement uses TRBV19 and TRBJ2-7; TRBD2 matches at 8 bases. After removal of 1 base from V and 4 bases from J, the junction contained 3 bases not matched to a gene. There are 14 residues in the CDR3. CDR1 is LNHDA, CDR2 SQIVND, per germline (reference sequence). CDR3 residues: CASSIGSGEYEQYF. The CDR3 nucleotides read TGTGCCAGTAGTATAGGTAGCGGGGAATACGAGCAGTACTTC.

The chain is built from TRBV11-2 and TRBJ1-2, with unresolved D. Trimming shortened V by 0 bases and J by 6 bases, and 17 bases separated the two germline ends. The CDR3 covers 16 residues. Germline V gene sequence: CDR1 SGHAT, CDR2 FQNNGV. CDR3 sequence: CASSLDLSQIENGYTF. The CDR3 DNA follows: TGTGCCAGCAGCTTAGATCTTTCCCAGATTGAGAATGGCTACACCTTC.

The J gene is TRBJ1-5, the V gene TRBV5-5; TRBD1 matches 10 bases. Trimming took 4 bases from V and 2 from J; bases not matched to a gene: 6. Germline CDR1 reads SGHKS; CDR2 reads YYEKEE (reference sequence). The CDR3 length is 16 residues. The CDR3 bases are TGTGCCAGCAGCCGCACCGGGACAGGGGGCAATCAGCCCCAGCATTTT. Translation gives CASSRTGTGGNQPQHF.

This sequence joins TRBV2 and TRBJ2-2, with D perhaps given as TRBD1 or TRBD2 (5 bases each). The CDR3 totals 15 residues. The ends were cut back, 4 bases at V and 7 bases at J, with 16 bases in the middle. CDR1 and CDR2 (germline): SNHLY, FYNNEI. DNA for the CDR3: TGTGCCAGCAGTGTTGTGGGACCTCGGGACGGGGAGCTGTTTTTT. Translated, it gives CASSVVGPRDGELFF.

The chain couples TRBV28 to TRBJ2-3, with 7 bases fitting TRBD2. V shed 3 bases, J shed 8 bases, and the junction held 14 bases outside the gene matches. This CDR3 spans 16 amino acids. Germline V gene data show CDR1 as MDHEN and CDR2 as SYDVKM. The DNA of the CDR3 is TGTGCCAGCAGTTTTAGGTCTACCGGGGGGATCGGTACGCAGTATTTT. The encoded protein is CASSFRSTGGIGTQYF.

The chain carries TRBV2 and TRBJ1-6; D is perhaps TRBD1 (6 bases). Trimming left V 5 bases short and J 4 bases short, with 9 bases between. This CDR3 has 14 residues. The germline CDR1 and CDR2 sequences are SNHLY and FYNNEI. The CDR3 DNA is TGTGCCAGCAGTCGGACAGTATATAATTCACCCCTCCACTTT. It is translated as CASSRTVYNSPLHF.

CDR3 coding DNA: TGTGCCAGCTCGTTCCAGGTTGACTATGGCTACACCTTC. As protein: CASSFQVDYGYTF. The V call is TRBV18, the J call TRBJ1-2; D is unresolved. Germline values: CDR1 KGHSH, CDR2 LQKENI. V was cut by 6 bases and J by 3 bases, with 11 bases left in between. CDR3 length equals 13 residues. Complete variable domain (other parts from reference TRBV18 and TRBJ1-2): NAGVMQNPRHLVRRRGQEARLRCSPMKGHSHVYWYRQLPEEGLKFMVYLQKENIIDESGMPKERFSAEFPKEGPSILRIQQVVRGDSAAYFCASSFQVDYGYTFGSGTRLTVV.

The genes are TRBV5-6 and TRBJ2-2, with D hard to call. In germline, CDR1 is SGHDT, CDR2 YYEEEE. The CDR3 spans 16 residues. Trimming cost V 1 base and J 6 bases, with 16 bases left between them. The CDR3 nucleotides read TGTGCCAGCAGCTTGTTGGAGATGGGTCCGCCCGGGGAGCTGTTTTTT. Its protein is CASSLLEMGPPGELFF.

The V gene is TRBV3-1 (or the pseudogene TRBV3-2), the J gene TRBJ2-7, with 9 positions matching TRBD1. The CDR3 is 13 amino acids. V lost 4 bases and J lost 4; bases outside the gene matches: 2. The germline gives CDR1 LGHDT, CDR2 YNNKEL (reference sequence). As DNA, the CDR3 is TGTGCCAGCAGCCTGACAGGGGGGTACGAGCAGTACTTC. Amino acids: CASSLTGGYEQYF.

The rearrangement joins TRBV3-1 (or the pseudogene TRBV3-2) to TRBJ2-3; no definite D call. There are 14 residues in the CDR3. Germline V gene lookup returns CDR1 LGHDT and CDR2 YNNKEL (reference sequence). Trimming left V 4 bases short and J 0 bases short, with 8 bases between. The CDR3 nucleotides are TGTGCCAGCAGCCCCTATAGCAGCACAGATACGCAGTATTTT. It specifies CASSPYSSTDTQYF.